The clone carrying this TCR beta chain was seen just once. Per the original methods: Counts of nucleated cells, estimated from reference gene primer amplification, were obtained. Generated by immunoSEQ multiplex PCR, the TCRdb table keeps only in-frame clones and is missing some. V and J calls and clone size are as listed in that table; D and trimming were resolved from the DNA. Seen here are about 82,000 clones, about 86% observed once, and the top ten hold about 18%. The CDR3 has 15 residues. Germline lookup yields CDR1 ENHRY and CDR2 SYGVKD. V was pared by 2 bases and J by 3 bases, with 11 bases between. This entry comes from a study of blood T cell repertoires in COVID-19. Study-wide context: Whether acute or convalescent, the COVID-19 samples came from the United States, Italy and Spain.

The clonotype comes from a woman in her fifties or sixties with acute or convalescent COVID-19. Material for sequencing was peripheral blood. The J gene is TRBJ1-5, the V gene TRBV10-3; no definite D call. CDR3 nucleotide sequence: TGTGCCATCAGTGAGAACGGGGTACTCAATCAGCCCCAGCATTTT. This sequence encodes CAISENGVLNQPQHF.